The rows below give T cell receptor beta chains drawn from one sample of a study of lymphopenia after photon versus proton radiotherapy. Method: immunoSEQ multiplex PCR; TCRdb's copy keeps in-frame clones and lacks some. The table has approximately 160,000 clones, roughly nine tenths seen once. The sequencing used peripheral blood, collected from a patient treated with photon-based radiotherapy. These receptor sequences come from a man aged 50 to 60 with gastric cancer. Each CDR3 is given with its conserved first and last residue.

>TRBV9
CASSVEGLAGEGTGELFF
>TRBV5-4
CASSLGDRDEKLFF
>TRBV18
CASSPSKGAYEQYF
>TRBV2
CASRRAGQGLYGYTF
>TRBV7-9
CASSPGTGIQYF
>TRBV4-3
CASSQFTGHPEAFF
>TRBV4-1
CASSQEGRGGVEGYTF
>TRBV4-2
CASSQEEAGRDGYTF
>TRBV5-1
CASSYGQGSSYEQYF
>TRBV30
CAWSPTGHYEQYF
>TRBV7-3
CASSLSLAGVEDEQFF
>TRBV5-4
CASSPALGEKRTEAFF
>TRBV5-6
CASSRGPPYEQYF
>TRBV5-5
CASSLAAGGTYQETQYF
>TRBV5-8
CASSHSWGSGRGSYEQYF
>TRBV6-1
CASSPRDYGTDTQYF
>TRBV30
CAWSVGQPYEQYF
>TRBV11-2
CASSLVTETQYF
>TRBV21-1
CASSKRDREYTDTQYF
>TRBV9
CASSSTPSSYNEQFF
>TRBV9
CASSARDRFTEAFF
>TRBV28
CASSLPTGVETEAFF
>TRBV19
CASSYLGGTYEQYF
>TRBV7-8
CASSLVAGQGSNQPQHF
>TRBV30
CAWRSGGRTDTQYF
>TRBV18
CASSLSPYSNQPQHF
>TRBV15
CATSRDQGLASNTQYF
>TRBV7-6
CASSLGKLAKGYNEQFF
>TRBV19
CASTPTGASSYEQYF
>TRBV18
CASSQSAVGFSKETQYF
>TRBV5-1
CASSSGLAGAVETQYF
>TRBV6-1
CASRGDRSSYEQYF
>TRBV5-1
CASSLGEDEQFF
>TRBV15
CATSRTPLETQYF
>TRBV30
CAWSVPGTSYPGELFF
>TRBV5-1
CASSLAVSGVNTEAFF
>TRBV10-3
CAISESGEGTEAFF
>TRBV25-1
CASGDGYTF
>TRBV6-4
CASSPAKIGTGELFF
>TRBV15
CATSRDRQAYGYTF
>TRBV14
CASSDRVGSYEQYF
>TRBV29-1
CSVASQGWDIQYF
>TRBV6-4
CASSDTSGLNTGELFF
>TRBV5-4
CASSFRDRGGYGYTF
>TRBV10-3
CAIRDRSAGSTF
>TRBV6-6
CASSYQADEKLFF
>TRBV30
CAWSGRETQPQHF
>TRBV27
CASSTSNQPQHF
>TRBV18
CASSPPTYNEQFF
>TRBV2
CASSVPPAESYNEQFF
>TRBV12-5
CASGLKMNTEAFF
>TRBV7-9
CASSLLAGGDYGYTF
>TRBV5-8
CASSLSTGTPEKLFF
>TRBV5-1
CASSLVTAFPKTYGYTF
>TRBV7-2
CASSYLGGQGAYEQYF
>TRBV5-1
CASSSAGNYEQYF
>TRBV30
CAWGGGNTIYF
>TRBV5-1
CASSSRDRNTEAFF
>TRBV7-6
CASSLDQGGNSGNTIYF